One sample yielded the 7 T cell receptor beta chains listed below, sequenced in a study of blood T cell repertoires in COVID-19 (dated by TCRdb to 2018 to 2021). The library was prepared using the immunoSEQ multiplex PCR assay. TCRdb limited this immuneACCESS table to in-frame rearrangements with V and J called. A share of clones is missing; checked studies link under half to unresolved V genes, and the rest is unexplained. Counted in this sample were tens of thousands of clones; about nine tenths of them appeared once. The ten top clones hold roughly 2% of the sample. Sequencing was carried out using peripheral blood. The origin of the receptors is a woman aged 45-65 years in a cohort sampled during active COVID-19.

This clone has just a few counts. The chain couples TRBV13 to TRBJ1-2; D is possibly TRBD1 (6 bases). Trimming took off 5 bases at V and 3 bases at J, with 22 bases between the two ends. Germline values: CDR1 PRHDT, CDR2 FYEKMQ (reference sequence). The CDR3 spans 17 residues. DNA for the CDR3: TGTGCCAGCAGCCCAGGACAGAGTGGGTGGTTAGACTATGGCTACACCTTC. Residues: CASSPGQSGWLDYGYTF.

The rearrangement joins TRBV3-1 (or the pseudogene TRBV3-2) to TRBJ2-2, with 9 bases matching TRBD2. Germline assignment: CDR1 LGHDT and CDR2 YNNKEL (reference sequence). The CDR3 totals 16 residues. V was clipped by 1 base and J by 7 bases; unmatched bases: 7. CDR3 in DNA: TGTGCCAGCAGCCAAGGGCTAGCGGGGTTCGGCGGGGAGCTGTTTTTT. Its protein product is CASSQGLAGFGGELFF.

The genes are TRBV6-2 or TRBV6-3 and TRBJ2-1, with 10 bases matching TRBD2. This CDR3 is 17 amino acids long. Germline assignment: CDR1 MNHEY and CDR2 SVGEGT. The J segment lost 2 bases and the V segment lost 2 bases, leaving 6 bases of the junction unmatched. CDR3 DNA: TGTGCCAGCAGTTACGAGCGGGGGGGCCTTACCTACAATGAGCAGTTCTTC. Translating it yields CASSYERGGLTYNEQFF.

The chain recombines TRBV19 with TRBJ2-7; 9 positions agree with TRBD1. V lost 3 bases, J lost 5 bases, and 2 bases stayed unmatched. The CDR3 sequence is 13 residues long. The germline V gene has CDR1 LNHDA and CDR2 SQIVND (reference sequence). For the CDR3, the DNA is TGTGCCAGTAGTATGGGGACAGGGCACGAGCAGTACTTC. Translation: CASSMGTGHEQYF.

V usage is TRBV2 and J usage is TRBJ2-3; 9 bases agree with TRBD2. The CDR3 has 17 residues. V shed 0 bases, J shed 1 base, and the junction held 5 bases outside the gene matches. Germline loops: CDR1 SNHLY, CDR2 FYNNEI. CDR3 coding DNA: TGTGCCAGCAGTGAAGCAGTAGCGGGAGCTGGCACAGATACGCAGTATTTT. This gives the protein CASSEAVAGAGTDTQYF.

The DNA for the CDR3 is TGTGCCACCAGTGATTTTCGGCTAGCGGGAGGGACGTGGAGGCCCGGGGAGCTGTTTTTT. This gives the protein CATSDFRLAGGTWRPGELFF. V and J are TRBV24-1 and TRBJ2-2; the match to TRBD2 covers 12 bases. There are 20 residues in the CDR3. Germline CDR1 reads KGHDR; CDR2 reads SFDVKD. The J segment lost 6 bases and the V segment lost 1 base, leaving 14 bases of the junction unmatched.

The rearrangement uses TRBV19 and TRBJ2-4, with D possibly being TRBD2 (5 bases). The CDR3 is 16 amino acids. V lost 7 bases and J lost 0, with 16 bases in between. The germline gives CDR1 LNHDA, CDR2 SQIVND (reference sequence). As DNA, the CDR3 is TGTGCCAGTACCCCGAGAGGGAAACTAGCCAAAAACATTCAGTACTTC. Translating it yields CASTPRGKLAKNIQYF.